These 11 T cell receptor beta chains share one sample of origin, sequenced in a study of T-cell reconstitution after alpha-beta-depleted transplantation in children. TCRbeta library preparation incorporated unique molecular identifiers. One entry per CDR3 protein results from TCRdb running MiXCR on the PCR reads. Among some 830,000 distinct CDR3 sequences, 16% were seen once, and the ten largest hold around 5%. The material was PBMCs, mostly from graft donor cells, obtained 360 days after TCRalphabeta/CD19-depleted stem cell transplant. The receptors were gathered from a male patient between 10 and 17 years old who had a stem cell transplant for acute lymphoblastic leukemia, so the T cells may come from the graft donor.

V is TRBV2 and J is TRBJ2-5; D may be TRBD1 (5 bases). CDR3 length: 16 residues. V was trimmed by 4 bases and J by 0 bases, leaving 15 bases between them. Germline CDR1 reads SNHLY; CDR2 reads FYNNEI. DNA for the CDR3: TGTGCCAGCAGTGTGAGCCTGACAGCGTACCAAGAGACCCAGTACTTC. It translates to CASSVSLTAYQETQYF.

Only a few counts were recorded for this clonotype. The chain carries TRBV5-1 and TRBJ2-1, with 7 bases that match TRBD2. J gave up 8 bases and V 5 bases, and 7 bases lay outside the gene matches. CDR3 size: 13 residues. CDR1 is SGHRS and CDR2 is YFSETQ in the germline V gene. CDR3 loop: CASRGSGEDEQFF. CDR3 in DNA: TGCGCCAGCAGGGGCAGCGGGGAGGATGAGCAGTTCTTC.

This clonotype occurred many times. V and J are TRBV5-1 and TRBJ2-7; TRBD1 or TRBD2 may be the D gene (5 bases each). Trimming removed 2 bases from V and 0 bases from J, with 9 bases in between. Germline-derived CDR1 and CDR2 are SGHRS and YFSETQ. This CDR3 contains 14 residues. The CDR3 loop is CASSLRGGSYEQYF. Here the CDR3 DNA reads TGCGCCAGCAGCTTACGGGGCGGCTCCTACGAGCAGTACTTC.

The CDR3 DNA reads TGTGCCAGTTTATCTGGGACCGGGGAGCTGTTTTTT. Translating gives CASLSGTGELFF. V and J are TRBV19 and TRBJ2-2, with D unresolved. The V end was cut by 8 bases, the J end by 5 bases, with 9 bases between. In germline, CDR1 is LNHDA, CDR2 SQIVND (reference sequence). CDR3 length: 12 residues.

This clonotype was seen more than once but under ten times. The V and J genes are TRBV12-3 or TRBV12-4 and TRBJ2-5, with 10 nucleotides matching TRBD2. The CDR3 extends over 16 amino acids. The V segment lost 4 bases and the J segment 5 bases; nucleotides outside the gene matches: 10. This CDR3 is CASSSGTSERWETQYF. CDR3 in DNA: TGTGCCAGCAGTTCCGGGACTAGCGAGAGGTGGGAGACCCAGTACTTC.

The sample holds many counts of this clonotype. CDR3 in DNA: TGCGCCAGCAGCTTAACCGGTGAAGCTTTCTTT. Translated, it gives CASSLTGEAFF. The rearrangement links TRBV5-1 to TRBJ1-1; D not certain. The CDR3 has 11 residues. V was cut by 2 bases and J by 7 bases, with 6 bases left in between. Germline CDR1 and CDR2: SGHRS and YFSETQ.

The genes are TRBV6-2 or TRBV6-3 and TRBJ1-1, with a weak D call TRBD1 (5 bases). This CDR3 has 15 residues. CDR1 MNHEY and CDR2 SVGEGT come from the germline V gene. The germline V and J ends were trimmed by 5 bases and 0 bases, with 13 bases remaining between them. Here the CDR3 DNA reads TGTGCCAGCAGTCTGAGGGGTTACATGAACACTGAAGCTTTCTTT. Protein product: CASSLRGYMNTEAFF.

The chain carries TRBV6-5 and TRBJ2-1; D remains unclear. The CDR3 totals 15 residues. Germline lookup yields CDR1 MNHEY and CDR2 SVGAGI. Trimming left V 4 bases short and J 0 bases short, with 10 bases between. CDR3 sequence (DNA): TGTGCCAGCAGTTCGCCAGATAGCTCCTACAATGAGCAGTTCTTC. This sequence encodes CASSSPDSSYNEQFF.

The chain recombines TRBV5-1 with TRBJ1-2; D is ambiguous. Trimming took off 4 bases at V and 3 bases at J, with 22 bases between the two ends. The CDR3 runs to 17 residues. Germline loops: CDR1 SGHRS, CDR2 YFSETQ. Here the CDR3 reads CASSVVNRGPGDYGYTF. DNA for the CDR3: TGCGCCAGCAGCGTGGTAAATCGGGGTCCGGGTGACTATGGCTACACCTTC.

This clonotype has only a few counts. V usage is TRBV5-1 and J usage is TRBJ2-7; maybe TRBD1 (6 bases). The CDR3 sequence is 14 residues long. V was cut by 2 bases and J by 2 bases, with 11 bases left in between. Germline CDR1 and CDR2: SGHRS and YFSETQ. The CDR3 spells CASSFRGHPYEQYF. The CDR3 DNA reads as TGCGCCAGCAGCTTCCGGGGACACCCCTACGAGCAGTACTTC. The entire variable domain, with the rest obtained from reference TRBV5-1 and TRBJ2-7, is as follows: KAGVTQTPRYLIKTRGQQVTLSCSPISGHRSVSWYQQTPGQGLQFLFEYFSETQRNKGNFPGRFSGRQFSNSRSEMNVSTLELGDSALYLCASSFRGHPYEQYFGPGTRLTVT.

This chain joins TRBV9 and TRBJ2-7, with unresolved D. The V end lost 1 base, the J end lost 0 bases, and 11 bases lay between the germline ends. The CDR3 is made up of 15 amino acids. Germline assignment: CDR1 SGDLS and CDR2 YYNGEE. The CDR3 loop reads CASSVSPPGSYEQYF. CDR3 nucleotides: TGTGCCAGCAGCGTATCTCCGCCCGGCTCCTACGAGCAGTACTTC.